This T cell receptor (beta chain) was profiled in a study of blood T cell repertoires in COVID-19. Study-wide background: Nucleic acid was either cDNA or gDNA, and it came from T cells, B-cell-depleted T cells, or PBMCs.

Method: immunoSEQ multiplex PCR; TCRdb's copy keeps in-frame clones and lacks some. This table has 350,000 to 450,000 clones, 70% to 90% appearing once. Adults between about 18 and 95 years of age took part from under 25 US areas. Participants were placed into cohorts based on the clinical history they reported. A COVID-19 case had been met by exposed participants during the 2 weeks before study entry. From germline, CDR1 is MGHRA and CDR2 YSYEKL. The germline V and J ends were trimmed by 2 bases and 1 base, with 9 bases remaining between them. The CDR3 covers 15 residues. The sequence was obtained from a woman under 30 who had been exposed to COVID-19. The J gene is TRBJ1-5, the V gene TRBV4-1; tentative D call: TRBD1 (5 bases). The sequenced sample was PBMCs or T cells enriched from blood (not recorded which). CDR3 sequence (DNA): TGCGCCAGCAGCCAATTGACAGCCAGCAATCAGCCCCAGCATTTT. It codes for CASSQLTASNQPQHF.